This TCR beta chain was recovered during a study of cytomegalovirus exposure and HLA in healthy donors. The study, taken as a whole, reports: Later on, analysis showed that most CMV-associated TCR beta chains appeared to be HLA-restricted. HLA alleles were associated with fewer than 20,000 TCR beta sequences in a later analysis at 0.05 false discovery rate. The study labeled 164 TCR beta chains cytomegalovirus-associated.

The CDR3 sequence is 14 residues long. Germline values: CDR1 SGHTA, CDR2 FQGTGA. The V segment lost 5 bases and the J segment 5 bases; nucleotides outside the gene matches: 4. Use of 60 Vbeta and 13 Jbeta primers characterized the PCR. The data were produced by immunoSEQ multiplex PCR, yet TCRdb's version contains in-frame clones alone and is incomplete. Here the sample spans 85,000 to 130,000 clones, about a tenth being singletons. This clone turned up a few times. Its antigen remains unidentified. J is TRBJ2-2 and V is TRBV7-3; 8 bases fit TRBD2. The sequence came from a middle-aged man in good health and CMV-seropositive. Sequencing was done on a sample of PBMCs. Written as DNA, the CDR3 is TGTGCCAGCAGCCTAGCGGGCTCAACCGGGGAGCTGTTTTTT. The encoded protein is CASSLAGSTGELFF. Supplemented by reference TRBV7-3 and TRBJ2-2, the full variable domain reads GAGVSQTPSNKVTEKGKYVELRCDPISGHTALYWYRQSLGQGPEFLIYFQGTGAADDSGLPNDRFFAVRPEGSVSTLKIQRTERGDSAVYLCASSLAGSTGELFFGEGSRLTVL.